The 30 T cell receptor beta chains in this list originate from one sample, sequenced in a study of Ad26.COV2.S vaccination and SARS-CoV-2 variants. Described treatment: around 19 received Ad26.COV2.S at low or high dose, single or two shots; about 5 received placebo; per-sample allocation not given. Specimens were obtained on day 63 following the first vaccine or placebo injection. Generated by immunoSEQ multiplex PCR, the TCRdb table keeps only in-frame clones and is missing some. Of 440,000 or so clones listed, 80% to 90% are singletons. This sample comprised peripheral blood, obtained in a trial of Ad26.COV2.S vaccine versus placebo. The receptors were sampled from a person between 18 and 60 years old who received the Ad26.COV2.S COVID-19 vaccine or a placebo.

CDR3 coding DNA: TGTGCCAGCAGCGCCGCCGGCGCTGGGGCCAACGTCCTGACTTTC. Translated, it gives CASSAAGAGANVLTF. The chain couples TRBV7-3 to TRBJ2-6; the D is unclear. The V gene's germline CDR1 is SGHTA and CDR2 FQGTGA. Trimming cost V 5 bases and J 2 bases, with 10 bases left between them. The CDR3 extends over 15 amino acids.

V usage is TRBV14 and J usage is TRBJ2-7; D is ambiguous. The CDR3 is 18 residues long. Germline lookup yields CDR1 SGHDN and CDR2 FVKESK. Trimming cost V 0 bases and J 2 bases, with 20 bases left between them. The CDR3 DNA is TGTGCCAGCAGCCAAGATTCTTGGTTGGCAGAGAATCCCTACGAGCAGTACTTC. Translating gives CASSQDSWLAENPYEQYF.

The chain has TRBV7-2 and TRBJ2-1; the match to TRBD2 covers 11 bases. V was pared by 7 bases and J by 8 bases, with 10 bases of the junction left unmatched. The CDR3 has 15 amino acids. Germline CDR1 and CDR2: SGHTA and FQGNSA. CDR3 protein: CASTPLAGGFDEQFF. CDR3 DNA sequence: TGTGCCAGCACCCCCCTAGCGGGAGGTTTTGATGAGCAGTTCTTC.

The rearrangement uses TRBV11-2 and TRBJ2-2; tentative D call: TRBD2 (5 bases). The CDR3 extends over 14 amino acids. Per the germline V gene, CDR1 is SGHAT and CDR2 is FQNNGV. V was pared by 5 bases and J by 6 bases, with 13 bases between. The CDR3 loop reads CASSATGESGELFF. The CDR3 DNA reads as TGTGCCAGCAGCGCTACCGGGGAGTCCGGGGAGCTGTTTTTT.

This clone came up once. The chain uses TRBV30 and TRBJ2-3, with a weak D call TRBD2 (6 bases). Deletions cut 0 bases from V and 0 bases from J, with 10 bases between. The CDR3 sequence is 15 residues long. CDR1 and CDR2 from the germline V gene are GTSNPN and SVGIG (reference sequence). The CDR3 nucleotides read TGTGCCTGGAGTGTACTGGGGGGTAGCACAGATACGCAGTATTTT. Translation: CAWSVLGGSTDTQYF.

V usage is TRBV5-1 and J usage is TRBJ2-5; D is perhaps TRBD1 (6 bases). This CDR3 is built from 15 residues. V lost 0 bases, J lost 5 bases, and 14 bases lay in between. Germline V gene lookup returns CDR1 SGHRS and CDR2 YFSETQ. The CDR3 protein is CASSLARGTQETQYF. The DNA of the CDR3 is TGCGCCAGCAGCTTGGCCCGAGGGACACAGGAGACCCAGTACTTC.

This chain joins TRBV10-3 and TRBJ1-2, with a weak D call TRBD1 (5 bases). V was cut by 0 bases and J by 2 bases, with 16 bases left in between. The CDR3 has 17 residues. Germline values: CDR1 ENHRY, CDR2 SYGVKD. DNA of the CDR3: TGTGCCATCAGTGAGTCGAGGGGCGGTAATTTCAACTATGGCTACACCTTC. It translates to CAISESRGGNFNYGYTF.

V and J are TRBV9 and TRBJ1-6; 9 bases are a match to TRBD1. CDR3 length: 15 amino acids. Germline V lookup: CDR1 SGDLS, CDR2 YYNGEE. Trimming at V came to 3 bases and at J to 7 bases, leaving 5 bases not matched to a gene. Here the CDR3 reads CASSARGTGNSPLHF. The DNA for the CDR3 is TGTGCCAGCAGCGCCCGAGGGACAGGGAATTCACCCCTCCACTTT.

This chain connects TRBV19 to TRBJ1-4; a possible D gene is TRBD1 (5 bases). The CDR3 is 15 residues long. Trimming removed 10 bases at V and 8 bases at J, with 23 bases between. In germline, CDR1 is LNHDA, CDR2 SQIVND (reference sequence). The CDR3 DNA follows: TGTGCCACCAGGTCAATTCAGGGAGAGTCCGAAAAACTGTTTTTT. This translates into CATRSIQGESEKLFF. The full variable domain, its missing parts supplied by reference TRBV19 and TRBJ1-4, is DGGITQSPKYLFRKEGQNVTLSCEQNLNHDAMYWYRQDPGQGLRLIYYSQIVNDFQKGDIAEGYSVSREKKESFPLTVTSAQKNPTAFYLCATRSIQGESEKLFFGSGTQLSVL.

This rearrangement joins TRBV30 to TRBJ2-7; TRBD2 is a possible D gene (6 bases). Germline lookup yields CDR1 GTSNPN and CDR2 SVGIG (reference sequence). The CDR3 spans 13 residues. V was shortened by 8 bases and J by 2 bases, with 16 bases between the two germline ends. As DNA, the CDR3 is TGTGCCCTCGGACGGGAGATGGCCTACGAGCAGTACTTC. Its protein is CALGREMAYEQYF. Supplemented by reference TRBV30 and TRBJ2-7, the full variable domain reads SQTIHQWPATLVQPVGSPLSLECTVEGTSNPNLYWYRQAAGRGLQLLFYSVGIGQISSEVPQNLSASRPQDRQFILSSKKLLLSDSGFYLCALGREMAYEQYFGPGTRLTVT.

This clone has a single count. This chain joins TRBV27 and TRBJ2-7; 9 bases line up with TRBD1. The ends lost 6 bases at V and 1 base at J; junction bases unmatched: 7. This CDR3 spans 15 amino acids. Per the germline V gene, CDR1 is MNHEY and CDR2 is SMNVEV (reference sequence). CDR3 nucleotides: TGTGCCAGCAGCGTAGTAGGGACAGGGTCCTACGAGCAGTACTTC. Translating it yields CASSVVGTGSYEQYF.

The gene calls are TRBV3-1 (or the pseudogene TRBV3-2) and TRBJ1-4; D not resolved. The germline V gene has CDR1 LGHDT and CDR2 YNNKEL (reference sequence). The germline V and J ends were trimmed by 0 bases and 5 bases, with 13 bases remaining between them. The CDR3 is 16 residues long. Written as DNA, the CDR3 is TGTGCCAGCAGCCAAGATCTACGGGCCTCAAATGAAAAACTGTTTTTT. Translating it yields CASSQDLRASNEKLFF.

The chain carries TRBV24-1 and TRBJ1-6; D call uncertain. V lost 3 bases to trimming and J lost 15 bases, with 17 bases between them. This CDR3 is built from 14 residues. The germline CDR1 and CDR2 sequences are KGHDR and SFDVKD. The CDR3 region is CATSDARVQLGLHF. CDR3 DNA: TGTGCCACCAGTGATGCCCGGGTCCAGTTGGGCCTCCACTTT.

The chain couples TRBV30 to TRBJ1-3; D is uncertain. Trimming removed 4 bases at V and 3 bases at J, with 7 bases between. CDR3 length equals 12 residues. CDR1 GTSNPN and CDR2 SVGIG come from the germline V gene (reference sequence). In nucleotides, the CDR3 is TGTGCCTGGAACCCCTATGGAAACACCATATATTTT. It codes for CAWNPYGNTIYF.

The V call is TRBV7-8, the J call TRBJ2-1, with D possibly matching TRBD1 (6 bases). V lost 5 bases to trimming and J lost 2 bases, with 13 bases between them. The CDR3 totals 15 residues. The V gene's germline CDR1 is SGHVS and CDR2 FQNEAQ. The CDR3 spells CASSITGQPYNEQFF. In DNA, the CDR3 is TGTGCCAGCAGCATAACGGGACAACCCTACAATGAGCAGTTCTTC.

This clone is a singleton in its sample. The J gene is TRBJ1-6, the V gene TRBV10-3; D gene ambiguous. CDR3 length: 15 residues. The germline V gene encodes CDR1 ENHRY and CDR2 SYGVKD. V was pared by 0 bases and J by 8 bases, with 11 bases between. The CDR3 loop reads CAISESRGSDSPLHF. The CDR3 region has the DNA TGTGCCATCAGTGAGTCGCGCGGGTCGGATTCACCCCTCCACTTT.

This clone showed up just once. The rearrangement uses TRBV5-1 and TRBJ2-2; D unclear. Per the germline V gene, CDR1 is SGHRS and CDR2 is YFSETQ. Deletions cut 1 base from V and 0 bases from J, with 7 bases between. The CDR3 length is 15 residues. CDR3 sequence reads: CASSLTEANTGELFF. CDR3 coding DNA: TGCGCCAGCAGCTTGACAGAAGCGAACACCGGGGAGCTGTTTTTT. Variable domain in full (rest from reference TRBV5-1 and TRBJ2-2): KAGVTQTPRYLIKTRGQQVTLSCSPISGHRSVSWYQQTPGQGLQFLFEYFSETQRNKGNFPGRFSGRQFSNSRSEMNVSTLELGDSALYLCASSLTEANTGELFFGEGSRLTVL.

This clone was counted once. The DNA of the CDR3 is TGTGCCAGCAGTTTATATGGGGTAGCGGGAATTGTAGAGACCCAGTACTTC. Translating gives CASSLYGVAGIVETQYF. The V call is TRBV27, the J call TRBJ2-5; 8 nucleotides align to TRBD2. V shed 1 base and J 4 bases; nucleotides not matched to a gene: 11. Germline V gene data show CDR1 as MNHEY and CDR2 as SMNVEV (reference sequence). The CDR3 loop spans 17 amino acids.

The CDR3 DNA sequence: TGTGCCAGCAGCTTGGGACCAGGGACTAGCGGGGGGGCCTGGGAGACCCAGTACTTC. This translates into CASSLGPGTSGGAWETQYF. This chain joins TRBV5-4 and TRBJ2-5, with TRBD2 identical over 16 bases. Trimming cost V 0 bases and J 5 bases; bases outside gene matches: 10. The CDR3 is 19 residues long. CDR1 and CDR2 (germline): SGHNT, YYREEE (reference sequence).

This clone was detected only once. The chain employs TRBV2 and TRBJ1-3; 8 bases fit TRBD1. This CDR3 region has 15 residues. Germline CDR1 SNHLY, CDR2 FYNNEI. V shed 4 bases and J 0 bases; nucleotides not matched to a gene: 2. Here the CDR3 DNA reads TGTGCCAGCAGTGGACAGGGGCTCTCTGGAAACACCATATATTTT. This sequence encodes CASSGQGLSGNTIYF.

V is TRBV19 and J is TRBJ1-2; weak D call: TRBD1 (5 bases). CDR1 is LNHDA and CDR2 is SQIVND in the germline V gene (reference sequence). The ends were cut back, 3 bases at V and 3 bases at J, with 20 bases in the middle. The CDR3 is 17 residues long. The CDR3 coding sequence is TGTGCCAGTAGTATCTTCGGTGCGATGGGGGATGACTATGGCTACACCTTC. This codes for CASSIFGAMGDDYGYTF. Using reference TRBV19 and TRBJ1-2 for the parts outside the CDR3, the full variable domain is DGGITQSPKYLFRKEGQNVTLSCEQNLNHDAMYWYRQDPGQGLRLIYYSQIVNDFQKGDIAEGYSVSREKKESFPLTVTSAQKNPTAFYLCASSIFGAMGDDYGYTFGSGTRLTVV.

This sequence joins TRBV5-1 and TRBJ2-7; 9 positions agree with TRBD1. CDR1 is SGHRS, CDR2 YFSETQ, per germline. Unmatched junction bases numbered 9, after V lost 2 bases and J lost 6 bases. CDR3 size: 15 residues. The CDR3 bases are TGCGCCAGCAGCTTACCCGGGACAGGGATTGTCGAGCAGTACTTC. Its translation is CASSLPGTGIVEQYF.

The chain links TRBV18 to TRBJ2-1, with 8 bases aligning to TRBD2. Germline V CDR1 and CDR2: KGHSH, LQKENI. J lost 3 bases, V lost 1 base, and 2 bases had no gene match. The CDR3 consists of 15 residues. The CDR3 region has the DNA TGTGCCAGCTCACCACGAGCGGGGGTCTACAATGAGCAGTTCTTC. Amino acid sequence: CASSPRAGVYNEQFF.

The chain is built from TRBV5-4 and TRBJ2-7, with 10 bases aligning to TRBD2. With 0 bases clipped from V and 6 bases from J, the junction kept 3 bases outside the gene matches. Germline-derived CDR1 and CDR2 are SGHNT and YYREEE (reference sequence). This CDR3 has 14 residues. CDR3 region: CASSLAASGSEQYF. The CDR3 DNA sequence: TGTGCCAGCAGCTTGGCGGCTAGCGGGAGCGAGCAGTACTTC. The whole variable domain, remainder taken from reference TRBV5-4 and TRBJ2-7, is ETGVTQSPTHLIKTRGQQVTLRCSSQSGHNTVSWYQQALGQGPQFIFQYYREEENGRGNFPPRFSGLQFPNYSSELNVNALELDDSALYLCASSLAASGSEQYFGPGTRLTVT.

The CDR3 sequence: CASSYSVAGEKLFF. CDR3 DNA sequence: TGTGCCAGCAGTTACTCGGTAGCTGGTGAAAAACTGTTTTTT. This rearrangement joins TRBV6-6 to TRBJ1-4; no firm D call. Deletions cut 0 bases from V and 7 bases from J, with 9 bases between. This CDR3 region has 14 residues. Germline-derived CDR1 and CDR2 are MNHNY and SVGAGI (reference sequence).

CDR3 sequence: CASSEAETGRETQYF. In nucleotides, the CDR3 is TGTGCCAGCAGTGAAGCGGAGACAGGGCGAGAGACCCAGTACTTC. This rearrangement joins TRBV2 to TRBJ2-5; 7 bases fit TRBD1. V was pared by 0 bases and J by 4 bases, with 5 bases of the junction left unmatched. Germline V gives CDR1 SNHLY, CDR2 FYNNEI. This CDR3 region has 15 residues.

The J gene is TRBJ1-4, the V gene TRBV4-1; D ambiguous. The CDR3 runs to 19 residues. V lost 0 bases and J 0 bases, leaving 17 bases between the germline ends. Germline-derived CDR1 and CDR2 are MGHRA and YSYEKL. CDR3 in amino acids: CASSQEFPLGYATNEKLFF. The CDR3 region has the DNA TGCGCCAGCAGCCAAGAGTTCCCCCTGGGGTATGCAACTAATGAAAAACTGTTTTTT.

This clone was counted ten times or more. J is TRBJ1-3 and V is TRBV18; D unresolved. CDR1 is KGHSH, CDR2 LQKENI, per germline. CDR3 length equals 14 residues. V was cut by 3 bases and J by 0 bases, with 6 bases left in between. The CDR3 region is CASSPSNSGNTIYF. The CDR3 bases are TGTGCCAGCTCACCGAGCAACTCTGGAAACACCATATATTTT. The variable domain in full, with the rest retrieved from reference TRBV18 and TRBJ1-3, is NAGVMQNPRHLVRRRGQEARLRCSPMKGHSHVYWYRQLPEEGLKFMVYLQKENIIDESGMPKERFSAEFPKEGPSILRIQQVVRGDSAAYFCASSPSNSGNTIYFGEGSWLTVV.

The CDR3 region is CASSLAQGRNTIYF. The CDR3 coding sequence is TGTGCCAGCAGCTTAGCCCAGGGGAGAAACACCATATATTTT. The rearrangement uses TRBV7-8 and TRBJ1-3, with D possibly being TRBD1 (6 bases). CDR1 SGHVS and CDR2 FQNEAQ come from the germline V gene. This CDR3 is built from 14 residues. Trimming took 0 bases from V and 5 from J, leaving 8 bases between them.

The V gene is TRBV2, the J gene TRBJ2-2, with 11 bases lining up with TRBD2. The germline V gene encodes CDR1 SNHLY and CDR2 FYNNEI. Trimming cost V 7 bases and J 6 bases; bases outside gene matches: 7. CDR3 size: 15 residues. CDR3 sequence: CASTNSLAGAGELFF. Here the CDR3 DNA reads TGTGCCAGCACAAACTCACTAGCGGGGGCCGGGGAGCTGTTTTTT.